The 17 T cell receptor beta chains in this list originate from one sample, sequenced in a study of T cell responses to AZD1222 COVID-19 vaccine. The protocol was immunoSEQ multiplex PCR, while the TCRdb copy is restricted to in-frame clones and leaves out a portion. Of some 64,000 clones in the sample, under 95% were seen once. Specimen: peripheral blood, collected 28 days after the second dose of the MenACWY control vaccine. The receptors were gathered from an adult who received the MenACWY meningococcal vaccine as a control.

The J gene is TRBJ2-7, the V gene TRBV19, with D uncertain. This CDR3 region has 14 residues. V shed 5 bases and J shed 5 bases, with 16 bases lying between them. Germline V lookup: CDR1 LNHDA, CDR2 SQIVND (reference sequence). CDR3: CASSPQVLTHEQYF. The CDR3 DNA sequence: TGTGCCAGTAGTCCGCAGGTCCTGACGCACGAGCAGTACTTC.

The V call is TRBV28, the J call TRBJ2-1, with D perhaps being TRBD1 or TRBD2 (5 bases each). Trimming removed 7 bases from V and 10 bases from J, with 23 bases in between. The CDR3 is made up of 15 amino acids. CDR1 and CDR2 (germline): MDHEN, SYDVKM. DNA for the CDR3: TGTGCCAGCACCCCAATCTCGGGACCTAGCAGGGAGCAGTTCTTC. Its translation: CASTPISGPSREQFF.

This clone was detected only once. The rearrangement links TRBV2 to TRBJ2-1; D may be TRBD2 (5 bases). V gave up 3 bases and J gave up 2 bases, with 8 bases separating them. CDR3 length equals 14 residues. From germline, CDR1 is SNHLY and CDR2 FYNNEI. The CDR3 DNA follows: TGTGCCAGCAGTGATCCGGGGACCTACAATGAGCAGTTCTTC. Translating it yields CASSDPGTYNEQFF. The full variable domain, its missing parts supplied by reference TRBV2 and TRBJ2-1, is EPEVTQTPSHQVTQMGQEVILRCVPISNHLYFYWYRQILGQKVEFLVSFYNNEISEKSEIFDDQFSVERPDGSNFTLKIRSTKLEDSAMYFCASSDPGTYNEQFFGPGTRLTVL.

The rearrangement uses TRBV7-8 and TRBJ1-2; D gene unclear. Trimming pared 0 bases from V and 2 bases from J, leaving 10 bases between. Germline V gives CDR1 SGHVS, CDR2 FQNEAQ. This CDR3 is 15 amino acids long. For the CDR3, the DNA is TGTGCCAGCAGCTTAGCGAGGGCCACCAACTATGGCTACACCTTC. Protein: CASSLARATNYGYTF.

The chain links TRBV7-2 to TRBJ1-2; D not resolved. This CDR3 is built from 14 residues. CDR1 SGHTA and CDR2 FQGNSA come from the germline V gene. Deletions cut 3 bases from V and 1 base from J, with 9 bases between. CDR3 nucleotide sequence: TGTGCCAGCAGCTTCGACCGAAATAACTATGGCTACACCTTC. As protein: CASSFDRNNYGYTF.

This CDR3 reads CASSLYGTGAYEQYF. The CDR3, as DNA: TGTGCCAGCAGTTTATACGGGACAGGGGCCTACGAGCAGTACTTC. V is TRBV27 and J is TRBJ2-7, with TRBD1 identical over 10 bases. Germline V gene data show CDR1 as MNHEY and CDR2 as SMNVEV (reference sequence). V dropped 1 base and J dropped 2; count of bases not matched to a gene: 2. This CDR3 has 15 residues.

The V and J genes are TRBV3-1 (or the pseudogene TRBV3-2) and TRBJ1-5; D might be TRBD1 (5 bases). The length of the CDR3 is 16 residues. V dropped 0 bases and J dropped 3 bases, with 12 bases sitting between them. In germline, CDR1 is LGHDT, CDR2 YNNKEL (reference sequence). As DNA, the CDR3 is TGTGCCAGCAGCCAAGATAGGGGAGTAAACAATCAGCCCCAGCATTTT. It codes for CASSQDRGVNNQPQHF.

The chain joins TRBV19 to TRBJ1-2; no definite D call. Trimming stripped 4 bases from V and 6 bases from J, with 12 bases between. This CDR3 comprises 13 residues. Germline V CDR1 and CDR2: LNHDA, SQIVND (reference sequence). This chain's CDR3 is CASSNSLTNGYTF. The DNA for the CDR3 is TGTGCCAGTAGTAACTCCCTAACCAATGGCTACACCTTC.

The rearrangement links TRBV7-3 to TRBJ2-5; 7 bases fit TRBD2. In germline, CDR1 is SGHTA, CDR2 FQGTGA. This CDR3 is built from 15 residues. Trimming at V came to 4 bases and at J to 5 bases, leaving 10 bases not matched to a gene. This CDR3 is CASSSEGGPGETQYF. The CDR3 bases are TGTGCCAGCAGCTCGGAGGGAGGGCCGGGTGAGACCCAGTACTTC. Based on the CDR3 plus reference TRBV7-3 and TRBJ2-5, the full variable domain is GAGVSQTPSNKVTEKGKYVELRCDPISGHTALYWYRQSLGQGPEFLIYFQGTGAADDSGLPNDRFFAVRPEGSVSTLKIQRTERGDSAVYLCASSSEGGPGETQYFGPGTRLLVL.

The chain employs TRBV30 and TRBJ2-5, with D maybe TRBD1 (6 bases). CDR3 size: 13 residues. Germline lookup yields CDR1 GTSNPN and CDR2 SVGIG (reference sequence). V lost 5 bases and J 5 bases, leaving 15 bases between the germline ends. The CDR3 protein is CAWDRQAEETQYF. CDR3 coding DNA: TGTGCCTGGGATCGACAGGCGGAGGAGACCCAGTACTTC. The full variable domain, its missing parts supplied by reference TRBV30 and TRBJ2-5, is SQTIHQWPATLVQPVGSPLSLECTVEGTSNPNLYWYRQAAGRGLQLLFYSVGIGQISSEVPQNLSASRPQDRQFILSSKKLLLSDSGFYLCAWDRQAEETQYFGPGTRLLVL.

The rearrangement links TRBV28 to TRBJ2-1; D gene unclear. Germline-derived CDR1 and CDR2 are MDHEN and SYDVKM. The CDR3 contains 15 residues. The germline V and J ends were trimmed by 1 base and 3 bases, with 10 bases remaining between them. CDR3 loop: CASSLSPGRYNEQFF. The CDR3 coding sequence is TGTGCCAGCAGTTTATCCCCTGGGCGCTACAATGAGCAGTTCTTC.

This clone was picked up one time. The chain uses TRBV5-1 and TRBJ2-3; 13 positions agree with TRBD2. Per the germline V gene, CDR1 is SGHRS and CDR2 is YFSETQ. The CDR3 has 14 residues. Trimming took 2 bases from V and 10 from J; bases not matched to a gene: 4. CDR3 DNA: TGCGCCAGCAGCTTTGGACTAGCGGGAGCCCCGCAGTATTTT. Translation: CASSFGLAGAPQYF.

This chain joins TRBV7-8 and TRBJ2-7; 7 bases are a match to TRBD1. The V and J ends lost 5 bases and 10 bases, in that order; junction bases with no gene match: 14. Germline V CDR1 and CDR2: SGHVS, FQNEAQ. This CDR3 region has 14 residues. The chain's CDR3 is CASSLWGQHWDQYF. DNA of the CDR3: TGTGCCAGCAGCCTATGGGGACAGCATTGGGATCAGTACTTC.

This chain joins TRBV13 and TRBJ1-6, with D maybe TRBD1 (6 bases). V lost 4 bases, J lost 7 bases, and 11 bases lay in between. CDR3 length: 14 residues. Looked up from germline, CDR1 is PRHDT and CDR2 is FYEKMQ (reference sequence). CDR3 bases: TGTGCCAGCAGCTCACAGGGTTCGAATTCACCCCTCCACTTT. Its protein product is CASSSQGSNSPLHF. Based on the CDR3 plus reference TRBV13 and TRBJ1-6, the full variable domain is AAGVIQSPRHLIKEKRETATLKCYPIPRHDTVYWYQQGPGQDPQFLISFYEKMQSDKGSIPDRFSAQQFSDYHSELNMSSLELGDSALYFCASSSQGSNSPLHFGNGTRLTVT.

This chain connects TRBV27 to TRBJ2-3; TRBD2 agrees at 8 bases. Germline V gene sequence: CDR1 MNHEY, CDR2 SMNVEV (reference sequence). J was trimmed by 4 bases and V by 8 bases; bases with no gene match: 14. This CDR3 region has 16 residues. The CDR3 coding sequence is TGTGCCAGCGACACCCGATTAAGCGGGAGTGCAGATACGCAGTATTTT. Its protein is CASDTRLSGSADTQYF.

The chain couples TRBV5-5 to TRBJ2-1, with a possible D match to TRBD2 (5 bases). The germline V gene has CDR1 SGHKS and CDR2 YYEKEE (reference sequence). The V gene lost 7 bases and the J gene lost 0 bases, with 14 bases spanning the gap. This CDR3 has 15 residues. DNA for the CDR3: TGTGCCAGCCCCGGACTGGAAAGCTCCTACAATGAGCAGTTCTTC. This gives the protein CASPGLESSYNEQFF. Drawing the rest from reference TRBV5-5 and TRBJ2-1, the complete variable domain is DAGVTQSPTHLIKTRGQQVTLRCSPISGHKSVSWYQQVLGQGPQFIFQYYEKEERGRGNFPDRFSARQFPNYSSELNVNALLLGDSALYLCASPGLESSYNEQFFGPGTRLTVL.

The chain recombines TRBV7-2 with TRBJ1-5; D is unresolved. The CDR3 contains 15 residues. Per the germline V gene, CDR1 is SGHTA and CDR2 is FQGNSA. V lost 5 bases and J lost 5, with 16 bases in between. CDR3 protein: CASSPSGGLYQPQHF. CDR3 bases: TGTGCCAGCAGCCCCAGCGGAGGACTTTATCAGCCCCAGCATTTT.